A selection of T cell receptor beta chains follows, all from one sample in a study of T cells in Graves' hyperthyroidism and ophthalmopathy. Via MiXCR, TCRdb re-called the multiplex PCR reads, giving one row per CDR3 protein. Of 350,000 to 450,000 distinct CDR3 sequences in the sample, over 11% were seen once. Material for sequencing was blood. Receptors originate from a man in his fifties or sixties with Graves' ophthalmopathy. The CDR3 runs from the conserved cysteine through the conserved F or W. Each record gives: CDR3 protein, CDR3 DNA, clone size, J gene, CDR3 length, V gene, D gene. D genes are given only for firm matches. A clone size is listed for some rows: how often the clone was seen (once, few, many), or a class if it is expanded.

cdr3_aa: CASTTSGSGEQYF
cdr3_nt: TGTGCCAGTACGACTAGCGGGAGTGGTGAGCAGTACTTC
clone_size: .
j_call: TRBJ2-7
cdr3_length: 13
v_call: TRBV2
d_call: TRBD2

cdr3_aa: CATSDYGAERTDTQYF
cdr3_nt: TGTGCCACCAGTGATTACGGAGCGGAACGCACAGATACGCAGTATTTT
clone_size: few
j_call: TRBJ2-3
cdr3_length: 16
v_call: TRBV24-1
d_call: .

cdr3_aa: CASSLTGTTGYEQYF
cdr3_nt: TGTGCCAGCAGCTTAACGGGGACTACGGGCTACGAGCAGTACTTC
clone_size: many
j_call: TRBJ2-7
cdr3_length: 15
v_call: TRBV7-3
d_call: TRBD2

cdr3_aa: CATSRERLAQEQYF
cdr3_nt: TGTGCCACCAGCAGAGAAAGACTAGCGCAAGAGCAGTACTTC
clone_size: .
j_call: TRBJ2-7
cdr3_length: 14
v_call: TRBV15
d_call: TRBD2

cdr3_aa: CASSQDRKDNSPLHF
cdr3_nt: TGTGCCAGCAGCCAAGATCGAAAAGATAATTCACCCCTCCACTTT
clone_size: .
j_call: TRBJ1-6
cdr3_length: 15
v_call: TRBV4-2
d_call: .

cdr3_aa: CASSKHHGQETQYF
cdr3_nt: TGTGCCAGTAGCAAGCACCACGGACAAGAGACCCAGTACTTC
clone_size: many
j_call: TRBJ2-5
cdr3_length: 14
v_call: TRBV3-1
d_call: .

cdr3_aa: CASSLDRVGYGYTF
cdr3_nt: TGTGCCAGCAGCCTGGACAGGGTTGGCTATGGCTACACCTTC
clone_size: many
j_call: TRBJ1-2
cdr3_length: 14
v_call: TRBV12-3/TRBV12-4
d_call: TRBD1

cdr3_aa: CASSYGTSGGYEQYF
cdr3_nt: TGTGCCAGCAGCTACGGGACTAGCGGGGGATACGAGCAGTACTTC
clone_size: many
j_call: TRBJ2-7
cdr3_length: 15
v_call: TRBV7-2
d_call: TRBD2

cdr3_aa: CASSVGKMNTEAFF
cdr3_nt: TGTGCCAGCAGCGTCGGGAAGATGAACACTGAAGCTTTCTTT
clone_size: few
j_call: TRBJ1-1
cdr3_length: 14
v_call: TRBV9
d_call: .

cdr3_aa: CSASPASPSTDTQYF
cdr3_nt: TGCAGTGCTAGCCCGGCCTCTCCTAGCACAGATACGCAGTATTTT
clone_size: many
j_call: TRBJ2-3
cdr3_length: 15
v_call: TRBV20-1
d_call: .

cdr3_aa: CASSGTGAAENEQFF
cdr3_nt: TGTGCCAGCAGTGGGACAGGGGCGGCCGAGAATGAGCAGTTCTTC
clone_size: many
j_call: TRBJ2-1
cdr3_length: 15
v_call: TRBV6-1
d_call: TRBD1

cdr3_aa: CASSAGGDTQYF
cdr3_nt: TGTGCCAGCAGCGCAGGGGGAGATACGCAGTATTTT
clone_size: many
j_call: TRBJ2-3
cdr3_length: 12
v_call: TRBV9
d_call: TRBD1

cdr3_aa: CSATAQPYEQYF
cdr3_nt: TGCAGTGCTACGGCGCAACCCTACGAGCAGTACTTC
clone_size: many
j_call: TRBJ2-7
cdr3_length: 12
v_call: TRBV20-1
d_call: .